Each of the 15 T cell receptor beta chains below was sequenced from the same sample in a study of control samples from healthy donors and cancer patients. Measured with immunoSEQ multiplex PCR; TCRdb has only the in-frame clones, and not every one. The sample consists of tens of thousands of clones, more than 90% of them appearing once. The sequenced material came from PBMCs. The receptor set was obtained from a man aged 35-49 years with colorectal cancer.

The chain links TRBV19 to TRBJ1-2; no reliable D call. In germline, CDR1 is LNHDA, CDR2 SQIVND (reference sequence). V was cut by 0 bases and J by 8 bases, with 13 bases left in between. The length of the CDR3 is 14 residues. CDR3: CASSIDNSVGGYTF. For the CDR3, the DNA is TGTGCCAGTAGTATAGACAATTCGGTAGGCGGCTACACCTTC.

The V gene is TRBV4-2, the J gene TRBJ2-1, with D unresolved. The CDR3 is made up of 15 amino acids. Germline V lookup: CDR1 LGHNA, CDR2 YNFKEQ. The germline V and J ends were trimmed by 3 bases and 6 bases, with 15 bases remaining between them. DNA for the CDR3: TGTGCCAGCAGCCAGGAAGTGGGGATAATCAATGAGCAGTTCTTC. This sequence encodes CASSQEVGIINEQFF.

The V gene is TRBV6-5, the J gene TRBJ2-4; no clear D gene. The germline gives CDR1 MNHEY, CDR2 SVGAGI. CDR3 length: 15 residues. V dropped 8 bases and J dropped 0 bases, with 14 bases sitting between them. The chain's CDR3 is CASQHPPGAKNIQYF. CDR3 DNA: TGTGCCAGCCAGCACCCCCCGGGAGCCAAAAACATTCAGTACTTC.

This chain connects TRBV7-9 to TRBJ2-3, with TRBD2 as a possible D gene (5 bases). Trimming removed 4 bases at V and 2 bases at J, with 13 bases between. CDR3 length equals 15 residues. CDR1 and CDR2 (germline): SEHNR, FQNEAQ (reference sequence). CDR3 sequence (DNA): TGTGCCAGCAGCTCACTTACCGGGATCACAGATACGCAGTATTTT. Amino acids: CASSSLTGITDTQYF.

V gene TRBV5-1 combines with J gene TRBJ1-3; TRBD1 matches at 7 bases. The J segment lost 4 bases and the V segment lost 4 bases, leaving 5 bases of the junction unmatched. This CDR3 contains 14 residues. CDR1 is SGHRS, CDR2 YFSETQ, per germline. Here the CDR3 reads CASSPGQDGNTIYF. In nucleotides, the CDR3 is TGCGCCAGCAGCCCCGGACAGGACGGAAACACCATATATTTT.

The V and J genes are TRBV4-2 and TRBJ1-3; no definite D call. The V end was cut by 0 bases, the J end by 0 bases, with 9 bases between. Germline V gene data show CDR1 as LGHNA and CDR2 as YNFKEQ. This CDR3 spans 16 amino acids. CDR3 sequence reads: CASSQEDRSSGNTIYF. CDR3 coding DNA: TGTGCCAGCAGCCAAGAGGATCGGAGCTCTGGAAACACCATATATTTT.

This sequence joins TRBV5-1 and TRBJ1-1, with D possibly TRBD1 on 6 matching bases. Trimming shortened V by 3 bases and J by 0 bases, and 12 bases separated the two germline ends. Germline V lookup: CDR1 SGHRS, CDR2 YFSETQ. CDR3 length: 15 residues. The CDR3 nucleotides read TGCGCCAGCAGCTCGGCCGGGACACTGAACACTGAAGCTTTCTTT. It is translated as CASSSAGTLNTEAFF.

V gene TRBV19 combines with J gene TRBJ2-1, with 11 bases lining up with TRBD1. V shed 5 bases and J 9 bases; nucleotides not matched to a gene: 9. Germline loops: CDR1 LNHDA, CDR2 SQIVND (reference sequence). The CDR3 extends over 15 amino acids. The CDR3 bases are TGTGCCAGTAGTGATTGGGACAGGGGGGTGGGTGAGCAGTTCTTC. This codes for CASSDWDRGVGEQFF.

The rearrangement joins TRBV19 to TRBJ2-5; TRBD1 or TRBD2 may be the D gene (7 bases each). Germline V gene lookup returns CDR1 LNHDA and CDR2 SQIVND (reference sequence). The CDR3 extends over 15 amino acids. V gave up 3 bases and J gave up 5 bases, with 16 bases separating them. Here the CDR3 reads CASSISGGEWETQYF. As DNA, the CDR3 is TGTGCCAGTAGTATTTCAGGGGGGGAGTGGGAGACCCAGTACTTC.

The V call is TRBV18, the J call TRBJ2-1; 11 bases fit TRBD2. After removal of 3 bases from V and 10 bases from J, the junction contained 11 bases not matched to a gene. The CDR3 totals 16 residues. Germline values: CDR1 KGHSH, CDR2 LQKENI. CDR3 bases: TGTGCCAGCTCACCGCTTGATAGCGGGGGGGCTGGGGAGCAGTTCTTC. It specifies CASSPLDSGGAGEQFF.

The rearrangement links TRBV7-2 to TRBJ1-2; D is unresolved. This CDR3 is 15 amino acids long. Germline V gives CDR1 SGHTA, CDR2 FQGNSA. V was clipped by 1 base and J by 4 bases, with 13 bases between them. The CDR3 is CASSLEEGKAYGYTF. The CDR3 region has the DNA TGTGCCAGCAGCTTAGAGGAAGGGAAAGCCTATGGCTACACCTTC.

This rearrangement joins TRBV7-7 to TRBJ2-5, with 7 bases that match TRBD1. The CDR3 is made up of 13 amino acids. V lost 4 bases to trimming and J lost 5 bases; unmatched junction nucleotides: 4. In germline, CDR1 is SSHAT, CDR2 FNYEAQ (reference sequence). For the CDR3, the DNA is TGTGCCAGCAGCTCAGACAGGGTGGAGACCCAGTACTTC. Translated, it gives CASSSDRVETQYF.

The table lists this clone with a few counts. The CDR3 loop reads CASSYGLYEQFF. The CDR3 DNA reads as TGTGCCAGCAGTTACGGCTTGTATGAGCAGTTCTTC. V is TRBV6-5 and J is TRBJ2-1; D is undetermined. The germline V gene has CDR1 MNHEY and CDR2 SVGAGI. V was pared by 2 bases and J by 8 bases, with 7 bases between. The CDR3 covers 12 residues.

The rearrangement uses TRBV5-4 and TRBJ2-7; 10 bases line up with TRBD1. J was trimmed by 4 bases and V by 4 bases; bases with no gene match: 8. The CDR3 spans 15 residues. Germline CDR1 and CDR2: SGHNT and YYREEE (reference sequence). The CDR3 spells CASSTGTGALYEQYF. DNA for the CDR3: TGTGCCAGCAGCACCGGGACAGGGGCCCTATACGAGCAGTACTTC.

The gene calls are TRBV21-1 and TRBJ2-5; the tabulated D call, TRBD1, remains unverified against the DNA. TRBV21-1 constitutes a pseudogene. The CDR3 is made up of 17 amino acids. CDR3 bases: TGTGCCAGCAGCAACACGAGCAGGGGAGTTTACCAAGAGACCCAGTACTTC. It yields the protein CASSNTSRGVYQETQYF.